This entry lists 7 T cell receptor beta chains sequenced from one sample in a study of T cell responses to AZD1222 COVID-19 vaccine. Here immunoSEQ multiplex PCR was the method, and the copy in TCRdb shows in-frame clones only, minus some. The table includes around 150,000 clones, about 90% detected once. The material sequenced was peripheral blood, taken on day 0 of AZD1222 vaccination. The receptors shown here come from an adult in good health.

Concerning this clone itself: The sample carries other DNA sequences with the same CDR3. V and J are TRBV25-1 and TRBJ1-1; D is uncertain. CDR3 size: 13 residues. Germline lookup yields CDR1 MGHDK and CDR2 SYGVNS. The V and J ends lost 2 bases and 0 bases respectively, with 4 bases between them. The DNA of the CDR3 is TGTGCCAGCAGTGAAGGCCTGAACACTGAAGCTTTCTTT. Its translation: CASSEGLNTEAFF.

V is TRBV4-1 and J is TRBJ1-4; TRBD1 matches 8 bases. J lost 1 base, V lost 4 bases, and 5 bases had no gene match. The CDR3 totals 16 residues. Germline-derived CDR1 and CDR2 are MGHRA and YSYEKL. The CDR3: CASSLNGQGTNEKLFF. The CDR3 nucleotides read TGCGCCAGCAGCCTAAATGGACAGGGAACTAATGAAAAACTGTTTTTT.

The CDR3 protein is CASSPISLRERYEQYF. The DNA of the CDR3 is TGTGCCAGCAGCCCTATATCCCTGCGGGAGAGGTACGAGCAGTACTTC. V and J are TRBV5-6 and TRBJ2-7; 7 bases agree with TRBD2. J gave up 4 bases and V 4 bases, and 14 bases lay outside the gene matches. CDR1 is SGHDT and CDR2 is YYEEEE in the germline V gene. CDR3 length: 16 residues.

This rearrangement joins TRBV30 to TRBJ2-7; 11 positions agree with TRBD2. Germline loops: CDR1 GTSNPN, CDR2 SVGIG (reference sequence). The CDR3 has 16 amino acids. The V segment lost 3 bases and the J segment 4 bases; nucleotides outside the gene matches: 11. The CDR3 DNA sequence: TGTGCCTGGAGAGGTCAGCTAGCGGGAGGAAGGTACGAGCAGTACTTC. Encoded protein: CAWRGQLAGGRYEQYF.

This chain links TRBV12-3 or TRBV12-4 with TRBJ1-1, with D possibly matching TRBD1 (6 bases). Trimming removed 8 bases from V and 4 bases from J, with 11 bases in between. There are 12 residues in the CDR3. Here the CDR3 reads CASSFRGTEAFF. The CDR3 DNA reads TGTGCCAGCTCGTTCAGGGGCACTGAAGCTTTCTTT.

The chain links TRBV19 to TRBJ1-5; D is ambiguous. Per the germline V gene, CDR1 is LNHDA and CDR2 is SQIVND (reference sequence). V gave up 3 bases and J gave up 11 bases, with 14 bases separating them. The CDR3 length is 13 residues. CDR3 amino acids: CASSMSSTSSQHF. The CDR3 DNA follows: TGTGCCAGTAGTATGTCCTCCACGTCGTCCCAGCATTTT.

This chain links TRBV5-4 with TRBJ2-1; 15 positions agree with TRBD2. The J segment lost 0 bases and the V segment lost 4 bases, leaving 5 bases of the junction unmatched. Germline loops: CDR1 SGHNT, CDR2 YYREEE (reference sequence). This CDR3 has 18 residues. The CDR3 DNA is TGTGCCAGCAGCCCGGGACTAGCGGGGGGCCCCTCCTACAATGAGCAGTTCTTC. Its translation is CASSPGLAGGPSYNEQFF.